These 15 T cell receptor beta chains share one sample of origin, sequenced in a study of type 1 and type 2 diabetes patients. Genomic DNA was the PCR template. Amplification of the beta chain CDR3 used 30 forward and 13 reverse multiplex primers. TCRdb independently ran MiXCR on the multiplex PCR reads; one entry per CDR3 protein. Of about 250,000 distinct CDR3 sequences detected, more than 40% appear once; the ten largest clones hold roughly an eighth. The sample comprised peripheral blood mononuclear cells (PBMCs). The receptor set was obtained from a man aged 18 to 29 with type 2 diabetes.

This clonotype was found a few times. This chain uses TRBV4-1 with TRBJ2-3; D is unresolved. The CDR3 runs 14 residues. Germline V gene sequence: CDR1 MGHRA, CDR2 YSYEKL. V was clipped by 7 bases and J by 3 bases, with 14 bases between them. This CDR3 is CASTPSPNTDTQYF. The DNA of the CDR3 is TGCGCCAGCACCCCAAGTCCGAATACAGATACGCAGTATTTT.

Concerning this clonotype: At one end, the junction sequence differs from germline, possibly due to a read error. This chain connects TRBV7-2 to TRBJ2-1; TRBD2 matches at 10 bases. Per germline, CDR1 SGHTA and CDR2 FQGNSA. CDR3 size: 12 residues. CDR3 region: CASSLAGALQFF. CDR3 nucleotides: TGTGCCAGCAGCCTAGCGGGGGCCCTCCAGTTCTTC.

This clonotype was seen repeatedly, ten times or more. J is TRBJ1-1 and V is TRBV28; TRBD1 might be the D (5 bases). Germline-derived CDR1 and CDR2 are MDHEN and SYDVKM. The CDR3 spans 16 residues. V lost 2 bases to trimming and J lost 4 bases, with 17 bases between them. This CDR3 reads CASSLGRGGGPTEAFF. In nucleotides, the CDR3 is TGTGCCAGCAGTTTAGGTCGCGGCGGGGGTCCCACTGAAGCTTTCTTT.

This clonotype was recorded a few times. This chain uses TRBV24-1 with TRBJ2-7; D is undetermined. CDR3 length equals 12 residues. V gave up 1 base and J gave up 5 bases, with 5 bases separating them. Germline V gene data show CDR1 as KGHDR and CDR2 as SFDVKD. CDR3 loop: CATSDFANEQYF. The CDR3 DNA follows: TGTGCCACCAGTGATTTTGCTAACGAGCAGTACTTC.

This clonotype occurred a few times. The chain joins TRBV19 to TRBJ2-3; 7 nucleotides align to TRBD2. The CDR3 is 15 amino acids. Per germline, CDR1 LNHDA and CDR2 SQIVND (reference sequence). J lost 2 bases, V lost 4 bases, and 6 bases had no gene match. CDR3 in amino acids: CASSTLAAITDTQYF. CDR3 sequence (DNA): TGTGCCAGTAGTACTCTAGCGGCGATCACAGATACGCAGTATTTT.

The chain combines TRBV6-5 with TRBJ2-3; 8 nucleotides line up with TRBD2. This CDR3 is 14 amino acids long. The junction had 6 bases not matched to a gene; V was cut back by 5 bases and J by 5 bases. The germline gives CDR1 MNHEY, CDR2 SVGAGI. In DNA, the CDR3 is TGTGCCAGCAGTCCACTAGCGGTGGGAGATACGCAGTATTTT. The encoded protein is CASSPLAVGDTQYF.

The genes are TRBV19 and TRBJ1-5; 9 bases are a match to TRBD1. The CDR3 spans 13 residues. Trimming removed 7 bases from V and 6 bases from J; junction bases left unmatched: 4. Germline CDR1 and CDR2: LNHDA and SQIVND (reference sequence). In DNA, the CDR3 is TGTGCCAGTATGGGGACAGGGCTTCAGCCCCAGCATTTT. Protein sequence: CASMGTGLQPQHF.

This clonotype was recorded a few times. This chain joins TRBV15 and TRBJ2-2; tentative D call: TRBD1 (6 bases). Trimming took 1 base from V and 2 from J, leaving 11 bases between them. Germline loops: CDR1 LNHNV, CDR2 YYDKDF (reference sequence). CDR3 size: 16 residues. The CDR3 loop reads CATSRGTAPNTGELFF. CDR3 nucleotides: TGTGCCACCAGCAGAGGGACAGCCCCCAACACCGGGGAGCTGTTTTTT.

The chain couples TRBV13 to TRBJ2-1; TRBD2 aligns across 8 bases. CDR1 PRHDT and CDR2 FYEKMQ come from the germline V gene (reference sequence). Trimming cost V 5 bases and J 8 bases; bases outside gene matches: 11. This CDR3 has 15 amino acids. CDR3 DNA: TGTGCCAGCAGCCTTAGACCGCGGGGGGTCGATGAGCAGTTCTTC. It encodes CASSLRPRGVDEQFF.

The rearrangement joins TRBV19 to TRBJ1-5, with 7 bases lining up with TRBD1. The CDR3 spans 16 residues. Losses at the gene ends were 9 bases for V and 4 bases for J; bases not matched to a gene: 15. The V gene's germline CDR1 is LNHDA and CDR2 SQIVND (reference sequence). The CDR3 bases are TGTGCCAGCAGTGACCCATTGACAGGGCTGAATCAGCCCCAGCATTTT. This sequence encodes CASSDPLTGLNQPQHF.

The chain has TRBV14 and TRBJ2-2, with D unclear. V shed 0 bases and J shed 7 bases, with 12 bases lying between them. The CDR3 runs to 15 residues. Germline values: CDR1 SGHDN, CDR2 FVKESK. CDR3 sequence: CASSQDPGSGGELFF. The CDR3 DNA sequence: TGTGCCAGCAGCCAAGATCCCGGGTCTGGCGGGGAGCTGTTTTTT.

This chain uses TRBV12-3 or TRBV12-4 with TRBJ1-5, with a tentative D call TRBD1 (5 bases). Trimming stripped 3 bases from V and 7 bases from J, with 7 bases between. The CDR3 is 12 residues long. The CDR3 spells CASSFRDQPQHF. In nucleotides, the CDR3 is TGTGCCAGCAGTTTTAGGGACCAGCCCCAGCATTTT.

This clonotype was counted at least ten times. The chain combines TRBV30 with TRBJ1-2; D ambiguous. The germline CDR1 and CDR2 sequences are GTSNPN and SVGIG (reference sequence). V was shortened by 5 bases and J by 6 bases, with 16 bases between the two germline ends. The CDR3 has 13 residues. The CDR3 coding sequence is TGTGCCTGGTGTAAGGGCACGATTCATGGCTACACCTTC. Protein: CAWCKGTIHGYTF.

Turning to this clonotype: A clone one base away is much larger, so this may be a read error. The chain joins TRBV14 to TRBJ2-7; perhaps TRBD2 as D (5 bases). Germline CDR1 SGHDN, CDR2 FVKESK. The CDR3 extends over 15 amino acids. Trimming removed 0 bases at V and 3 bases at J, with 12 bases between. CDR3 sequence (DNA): TGTGCCAGCAGCCAAGACTCGGGGTTAGGCTACGAGCAGTACTTC. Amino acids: CASSQDSGLGYEQYF. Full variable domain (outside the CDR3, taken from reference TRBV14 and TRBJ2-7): EAGVTQFPSHSVIEKGQTVTLRCDPISGHDNLYWYRRVMGKEIKFLLHFVKESKQDESGMPNNRFLAERTGGTYSTLKVQPAELEDSGVYFCASSQDSGLGYEQYFGPGTRLTVT.

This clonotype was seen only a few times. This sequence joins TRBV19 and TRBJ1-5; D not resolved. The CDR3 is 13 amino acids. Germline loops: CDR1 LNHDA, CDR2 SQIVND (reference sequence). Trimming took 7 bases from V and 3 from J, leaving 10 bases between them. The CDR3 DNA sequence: TGTGCCAGTACGGTGGGGATCAATCAGCCCCAGCATTTT. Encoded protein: CASTVGINQPQHF. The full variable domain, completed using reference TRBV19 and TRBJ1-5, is DGGITQSPKYLFRKEGQNVTLSCEQNLNHDAMYWYRQDPGQGLRLIYYSQIVNDFQKGDIAEGYSVSREKKESFPLTVTSAQKNPTAFYLCASTVGINQPQHFGDGTRLSIL.